This note documents a single T cell receptor (beta chain) sequence. The antigen it binds to is not known. No qualities accompany the bases; no much larger clone lies one base away. The data derive from a study of shared clonotypes between healthy human individuals (dated by TCRdb to the early 2020s). Study-wide context: Three men and two women, aged 18 to 49 years, made up the cohort. Per donor, leukapheresis produced somewhere between about 0.9 and 10 billion PBMCs. For each donor, CD4 naive and CD4 memory were each run on three plates, CD8 naive on two plates, and CD8 memory on one plate. Blood TCR repertoires of about 5 healthy adults were deeply sequenced to estimate repertoire size and the extent of clonotype sharing between individuals. Different laboratories and diverse techniques were used to prepare libraries and sequence TCR repertoires, to increase sequencing depth and limit assay-specific biases.

Points the paper makes about the study in general: Incomplete sequencing was indicated by rarefaction of sorted-subset datasets, despite the large sequencing depth. Compared with non-shared clonotypes, the clonotypes found in all four sorted-subset donors had higher generation probabilities. Only blood was sampled, and tissue TCR repertoires likely differ from those in blood. Because the study included a small number of donors, the genetic and exposure-history diversity represented was limited. Naive subsets generally had larger estimated clonotype richness than memory subsets. When a few donors were compared, the shared fraction of clonotypes was about 5% for naive CD4, around 3.5% for naive CD8, roughly 2.3% for memory CD4, and 0.35% to 0.4% for memory CD8. Pairwise subsampling led to the expectation that sequencing depth would affect the degree of clonotype sharing among donors.

TCR CDR3 regions were amplified from genomic DNA by multiplex PCR using the deep immunoSEQ assay. Extracted genomic DNA from each cell subset was distributed evenly across all wells of several immunoSEQ 96-well plates, and each plate was treated as a replicate. For sorted subsets, each replicate PCR was loaded with around 200 ng genomic DNA, equivalent to 30,000 to 35,000 T cell genomes. The purified libraries were quantified using a Qubit 3.0 fluorometer, sized with a Bioanalyzer 2100, and then quantified again using the KAPA Library Quantification kit. Every immunoSEQ 96-well plate was sequenced on a separate single-read 150-cycle Illumina NextSeq 550 flow cell. Per the source publication's procedure: Because the immunoSEQ output held only junctional sequences and lacked quality scores, the filtering could not match the filtering applied to full-length reads. Sequences were annotated with PyIR, a Python wrapper for IgBLAST v1.9, using IMGT germline references to assign V/J genes and CDR3. Reads with weak V/J assignments (E-value above 1e-6), missing CDR3, stop codons, out-of-frame junctions, or ambiguous translated residues were removed. A V3J clonotype was defined by an identical inferred V gene, J gene, and CDR3 amino acid sequence. Percentage overlap between repertoires was calculated by dividing the number of shared unique clonotypes by the size of the smaller repertoire. Three approaches were used to assess repertoire richness: RTK rarefaction, the Chao1 estimator, and Recon v2.1 estimates of unobserved clonotypes. Generation probabilities for all TCRbeta clonotypes obtained by the gDNA method from several donors were computed using OLGA. TCRdb holds this immuneACCESS table with in-frame rearrangements only. Some clones are missing; in checked studies, unresolved V genes explain under half, and the rest has no known cause. V and J calls plus clone size are reproduced from that table; the DNA served to infer D and trimming. The sample data list some 2 million clones, and 85% to 95% of these were observed just once. The biggest ten clones account for around 0.13% of the sample.

CDR1 and CDR2 are read off the germline V gene (reference sequence) as MNHNY and SVGAGI. V loses 2 bases, J loses 3 bases, and the germline ends lie 8 bases apart. From the cysteine up to the phenylalanine, the CDR3 has a length of 13 residues. The sequence is cut down to CDR3 DNA, 39 bases in frame from base 1. Donors were healthy HIV-negative adults with no recently reported acute infections or vaccinations. Only Caucasian adults living in Nashville, Tennessee, USA were represented among the donors. CD4+ T cells were enriched through magnetic negative selection, after which naive cells were positively selected on CD45RA and the remaining negative fraction served as the memory subset. After blood collection by leukapheresis, PBMCs were isolated using Ficoll-Histopaque density gradient centrifugation and then cryopreserved in the vapor phase of liquid nitrogen. Analytical flow cytometry was used to check the purity and quantity of each magnetically sorted T cell population. From each sorted fraction, genomic DNA was isolated and quantified by UV absorbance on a Nanodrop 2000c.

This receptor was obtained from a man between 18 and 29 years old in good health. The rearrangement joined TRBV6-6 to TRBJ2-7, with no D gene named confidently. Sequencing used naive CD4+ T cells sorted from blood. Read against the paper, the sample's cell subset or site label means: CD45RA+ positively selected. The CDR3: CASSYQDGYEQYF. The DNA is as follows: TGTGCCAGCAGTTACCAGGACGGCTACGAGCAGTACTTC.